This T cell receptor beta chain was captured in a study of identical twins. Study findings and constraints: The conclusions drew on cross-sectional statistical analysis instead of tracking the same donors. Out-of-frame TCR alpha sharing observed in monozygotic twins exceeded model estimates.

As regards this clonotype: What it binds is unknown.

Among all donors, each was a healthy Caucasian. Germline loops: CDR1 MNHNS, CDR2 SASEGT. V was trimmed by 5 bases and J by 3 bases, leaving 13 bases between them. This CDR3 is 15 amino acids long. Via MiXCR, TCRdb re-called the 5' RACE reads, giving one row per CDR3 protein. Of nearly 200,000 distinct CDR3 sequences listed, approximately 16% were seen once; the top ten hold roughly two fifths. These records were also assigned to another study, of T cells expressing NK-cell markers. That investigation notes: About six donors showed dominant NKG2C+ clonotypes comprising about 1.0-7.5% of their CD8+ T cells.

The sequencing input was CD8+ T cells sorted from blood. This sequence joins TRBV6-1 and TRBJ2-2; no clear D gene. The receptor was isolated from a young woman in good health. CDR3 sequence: CASSTLRAYTGELFF. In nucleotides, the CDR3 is TGTGCCAGCAGTACCCTTCGGGCGTACACCGGGGAGCTGTTTTTT.